A single sample gave rise to the 23 T cell receptor beta chains below, sequenced in a study of blood T cell repertoires in COVID-19. Produced via immunoSEQ multiplex PCR; TCRdb's table is partial and in-frame only. Among fewer than 250,000 clones listed, 80% to 90% were seen once. Sample: peripheral blood. The receptors come from an older woman with acute or convalescent COVID-19.

CDR3 loop: CASSLGTGVNEQFF. The CDR3, as DNA: TGTGCCAGCAGCTTGGGGACTGGTGTAAATGAGCAGTTCTTC. This chain uses TRBV11-2 with TRBJ2-1; perhaps TRBD2 as D (6 bases). Germline CDR1 is SGHAT and CDR2 is FQNNGV. The CDR3 loop spans 14 amino acids. Trimming cost V 3 bases and J 7 bases, with 13 bases left between them.

This sequence joins TRBV5-4 and TRBJ1-6; the match to TRBD1 covers 7 bases. This CDR3 is 14 amino acids long. J was trimmed by 8 bases and V by 4 bases; bases with no gene match: 6. The germline V gene has CDR1 SGHNT and CDR2 YYREEE (reference sequence). The chain's CDR3 is CASSRGGADSPLHF. CDR3 DNA sequence: TGTGCCAGCAGCCGAGGGGGCGCGGATTCACCCCTCCACTTT.

The chain is built from TRBV6-5 and TRBJ1-2, with 12 bases that match TRBD1. This CDR3 is 15 amino acids long. With V trimmed by 1 base and J by 8 bases, 5 bases remained unmatched. CDR1 and CDR2 from the germline V gene are MNHEY and SVGAGI. The CDR3 reads CASSYWGQGAVGYTF. The CDR3 DNA sequence: TGTGCCAGCAGTTACTGGGGACAGGGGGCAGTCGGCTACACCTTC.

The chain couples TRBV10-1 to TRBJ2-1; 11 nucleotides line up with TRBD2. CDR3 length: 17 amino acids. The V gene's germline CDR1 is WNHNN and CDR2 SYGVQD (reference sequence). V lost 3 bases and J lost 6; bases outside the gene matches: 10. CDR3 region: CASSENLAGGSFNEQFF. The CDR3 nucleotides read TGCGCCAGCAGTGAAAACTTAGCGGGAGGGAGCTTCAATGAGCAGTTCTTC.

The V call is TRBV6-5, the J call TRBJ1-6, with D perhaps matching TRBD1 (6 bases). V was shortened by 5 bases and J by 5 bases, with 10 bases between the two germline ends. This CDR3 has 14 residues. The germline V gene has CDR1 MNHEY and CDR2 SVGAGI. The CDR3 loop reads CASSPRTDNSPLHF. For the CDR3, the DNA is TGTGCCAGCAGTCCCCGGACAGATAATTCACCCCTCCACTTT.

The gene calls are TRBV2 and TRBJ1-1; D remains unclear. With 7 bases removed from V and 3 bases from J, the gap between germline ends came to 6 bases. CDR3 size: 11 residues. Germline assignment: CDR1 SNHLY and CDR2 FYNNEI. CDR3 DNA sequence: TGTGCCAGCAAATATTACACTGAAGCTTTCTTT. Translating gives CASKYYTEAFF.

The chain recombines TRBV30 with TRBJ1-5; TRBD1 aligns across 7 bases. The CDR3 sequence is 17 residues long. V lost 0 bases, J lost 1 base, and 9 bases stayed unmatched. Per germline, CDR1 GTSNPN and CDR2 SVGIG (reference sequence). The CDR3 region is CAWSVGRGPSSNQPQHF. For the CDR3, the DNA is TGTGCCTGGAGTGTCGGAAGGGGGCCGTCAAGCAATCAGCCCCAGCATTTT.

This clone appeared a single time. This chain uses TRBV11-1 with TRBJ2-2, with 9 bases fitting TRBD1. The CDR3 totals 15 residues. The V segment lost 6 bases and the J segment 5 bases; nucleotides outside the gene matches: 7. Germline V gene data show CDR1 as SGHAT and CDR2 as FQDESV (reference sequence). The DNA for the CDR3 is TGTGCCAGCAGTTCAGGGACAGGGCAAACCGGGGAGCTGTTTTTT. Encoded protein: CASSSGTGQTGELFF.

The chain links TRBV19 to TRBJ2-1, with D perhaps TRBD1 (6 bases). The germline V gene encodes CDR1 LNHDA and CDR2 SQIVND (reference sequence). There are 15 residues in the CDR3. Deletions cut 3 bases from V and 4 bases from J, with 13 bases between. The CDR3 DNA reads as TGTGCCAGTAGTATCGACAGGACCTCTTACAATGAGCAGTTCTTC. Its translation: CASSIDRTSYNEQFF.

J is TRBJ1-5 and V is TRBV10-3, with a weak D call TRBD1 (6 bases). CDR3 length: 13 residues. Germline lookup yields CDR1 ENHRY and CDR2 SYGVKD. V was cut by 5 bases and J by 5 bases, with 10 bases left in between. As DNA, the CDR3 is TGTGCCATCAGTCCACAGGGAGATCAGCCCCAGCATTTT. Translation gives CAISPQGDQPQHF.

The chain recombines TRBV19 with TRBJ2-5; D is uncertain. Per the germline V gene, CDR1 is LNHDA and CDR2 is SQIVND (reference sequence). Trimming cost V 5 bases and J 1 base, with 5 bases left between them. The length of the CDR3 is 12 residues. CDR3 in amino acids: CASSYGQETQYF. The CDR3 coding sequence is TGTGCCAGTAGTTACGGCCAAGAGACCCAGTACTTC.

V is TRBV5-4 and J is TRBJ2-2; 8 nucleotides agree with TRBD1. Germline CDR1 is SGHNT and CDR2 is YYREEE (reference sequence). The ends lost 5 bases at V and 4 bases at J; junction bases unmatched: 7. The CDR3 consists of 15 residues. The CDR3 is CASSFDRGGTGELFF. CDR3 bases: TGTGCCAGCAGTTTCGACAGGGGTGGCACCGGGGAGCTGTTTTTT. The whole variable domain, remainder taken from reference TRBV5-4 and TRBJ2-2, is ETGVTQSPTHLIKTRGQQVTLRCSSQSGHNTVSWYQQALGQGPQFIFQYYREEENGRGNFPPRFSGLQFPNYSSELNVNALELDDSALYLCASSFDRGGTGELFFGEGSRLTVL.

This clone turned up a few times. The chain carries TRBV7-2 and TRBJ2-5, with 9 bases fitting TRBD1. The CDR3 is made up of 16 amino acids. The J segment lost 1 base and the V segment lost 3 bases, leaving 6 bases of the junction unmatched. Germline assignment: CDR1 SGHTA and CDR2 FQGNSA. In nucleotides, the CDR3 is TGTGCCAGCAGCTTCCAGACAGGGGGGTTCCAAGAGACCCAGTACTTC. Protein: CASSFQTGGFQETQYF.

The chain recombines TRBV5-5 with TRBJ2-7, with D possibly matching TRBD1 (5 bases). V lost 1 base and J 2 bases, leaving 10 bases between the germline ends. The CDR3 sequence is 14 residues long. Germline values: CDR1 SGHKS, CDR2 YYEKEE (reference sequence). The CDR3 region is CASSLFQGTYEQYF. The CDR3 nucleotides read TGTGCCAGCAGCTTGTTCCAGGGTACCTACGAGCAGTACTTC.

The chain combines TRBV24-1 with TRBJ1-5; D gene uncertain. With 7 bases removed from V and 7 bases from J, the gap between germline ends came to 13 bases. The CDR3 has 13 residues. CDR1 KGHDR and CDR2 SFDVKD come from the germline V gene. The CDR3 DNA reads TGTGCCACCAGCAGCTTAAGAGGCCAGCCCCAGCATTTT. Its translation: CATSSLRGQPQHF.

V gene TRBV21-1 combines with J gene TRBJ2-5; the table's D call, TRBD1, was not checked against the DNA. TRBV21-1 is listed as a pseudogene. The CDR3 is made up of 14 amino acids. As DNA, the CDR3 is TGTGCCAGCAGCAAGGGACAGGTTAGCGAGACCCAGTACTTC. The encoded protein is CASSKGQVSETQYF.

In nucleotides, the CDR3 is TGTGCCAGCAGAATCCAAGGGGCCGGAGGCTACACCTTC. Its protein is CASRIQGAGGYTF. This rearrangement joins TRBV2 to TRBJ1-2; perhaps TRBD1 as D (5 bases). Germline V gene data show CDR1 as SNHLY and CDR2 as FYNNEI. Trimming shortened V by 6 bases and J by 8 bases, and 16 bases separated the two germline ends. The CDR3 is made up of 13 amino acids.

The chain has TRBV5-1 and TRBJ1-1; no reliable D call. Germline CDR1 and CDR2: SGHRS and YFSETQ. The V and J ends lost 5 bases and 1 base respectively, with 12 bases between them. This CDR3 is built from 14 residues. CDR3 coding DNA: TGCGCCAGCAGTAAGCAGGCTCAGAACACTGAAGCTTTCTTT. Translated, it gives CASSKQAQNTEAFF.

This rearrangement joins TRBV7-2 to TRBJ2-7; the match to TRBD1 covers 10 bases. CDR1 SGHTA and CDR2 FQGNSA come from the germline V gene. This CDR3 comprises 14 residues. V lost 6 bases and J lost 2; bases outside the gene matches: 4. The chain's CDR3 is CASSWDRGPYEQYF. For the CDR3, the DNA is TGTGCCAGCAGTTGGGACAGGGGTCCCTACGAGCAGTACTTC.

The chain joins TRBV29-1 to TRBJ1-3; 7 nucleotides align to TRBD1. V lost 2 bases, J lost 0 bases, and 4 bases stayed unmatched. The CDR3 contains 15 residues. Germline CDR1 reads SQVTM; CDR2 reads ANQGSEA. CDR3 protein: CSVEPGDSSGNTIYF. The CDR3 DNA follows: TGCAGCGTTGAACCCGGGGACAGCTCTGGAAACACCATATATTTT.

The chain recombines TRBV29-1 with TRBJ2-2; tentative D call: TRBD2 (6 bases). With 6 bases removed from V and 5 bases from J, the gap between germline ends came to 10 bases. This CDR3 is built from 12 residues. Germline V gene lookup returns CDR1 SQVTM and CDR2 ANQGSEA. The CDR3 region has the DNA TGCAGCGTCGATGGGGGGACCGGGGAGCTGTTTTTT. Encoded protein: CSVDGGTGELFF.

V usage is TRBV5-1 and J usage is TRBJ1-2, with D tentatively TRBD1 (5 bases). This CDR3 is 13 amino acids long. Trimming cost V 4 bases and J 5 bases, with 12 bases left between them. Looked up from germline, CDR1 is SGHRS and CDR2 is YFSETQ. For the CDR3, the DNA is TGCGCCAGCAGCACTCCAGGGTCTTATGGCTACACCTTC. Encoded protein: CASSTPGSYGYTF.

The chain uses TRBV12-3 or TRBV12-4 and TRBJ1-2, with 8 nucleotides matching TRBD1. V lost 6 bases to trimming and J lost 6 bases; unmatched junction nucleotides: 3. CDR3 length: 12 amino acids. The CDR3 here is CASSRTGNGYTF. The CDR3 DNA is TGTGCCAGCAGCAGGACAGGGAATGGCTACACCTTC.